A selection of T cell receptor beta chains follows, all from one sample in a study of OX40 agonist ivuxolimab in advanced cancers. Measured with immunoSEQ multiplex PCR; TCRdb has only the in-frame clones, and not every one. The sample lists about 64,000 clones, 84% seen once, with 2% to 3% in the top ten. This sample comprised CD4+ or CD8+ T cells sorted from blood, obtained in a trial of the OX40 agonist ivuxolimab. These receptors all come from an adult with an advanced solid tumor such as melanoma, head and neck, liver or kidney cancer. The conserved cysteine and the conserved F or W are not part of the CDR3 here.

v_call cdr3_aa
TRBV7-8 ASRWTSESEQY
TRBV5-1 ASSLAAGGGTDTQY
TRBV5-4 ASSSNYEQY
TRBV7-9 ASSLYSSGRETYNEQF
TRBV30 AWAVAGGSYEQY
TRBV5-1 ASSEGTSGRTDTQY
TRBV18 ASSSQGNQPQH
TRBV28 ASSLTTVSQGTQY
TRBV10-2 ASIQSGLAGVGVPYEQY
TRBV28 ASSSQGISNQPQH
TRBV9 ASSVVGTGELF
TRBV7-9 ASSLAEGEAF
TRBV25-1 ASSGELESDTGELF
TRBV7-6 ASSPRVMGPYNEQF
TRBV9 ASSTNPGTSGETKGEQY
TRBV18 ASSPQTGSGANVLT
TRBV9 ASSVRGQAFEKLF
TRBV29-1 SALTGPNTEAF
TRBV5-1 ASSLAGARGNTIY
TRBV30 AWSVRGVYYGYT
TRBV5-1 ASSPGTDFSSYNSPLH
TRBV5-5 ASSTDAPGHEQY
TRBV5-5 ASSKGQGGYNEQF
TRBV15 ATSSGGTGDTQY